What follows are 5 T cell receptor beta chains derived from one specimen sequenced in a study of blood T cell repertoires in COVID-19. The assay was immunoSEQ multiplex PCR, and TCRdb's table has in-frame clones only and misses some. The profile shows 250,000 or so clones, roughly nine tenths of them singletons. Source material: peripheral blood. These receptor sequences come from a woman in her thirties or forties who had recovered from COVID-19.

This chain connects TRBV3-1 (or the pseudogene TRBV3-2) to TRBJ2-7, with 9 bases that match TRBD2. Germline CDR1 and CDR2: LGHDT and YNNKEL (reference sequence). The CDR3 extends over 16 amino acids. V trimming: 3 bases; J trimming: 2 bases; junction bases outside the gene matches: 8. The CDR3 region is CASSHGLAGSPYEQYF. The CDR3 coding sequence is TGTGCCAGCAGCCACGGCCTAGCGGGATCCCCCTACGAGCAGTACTTC.

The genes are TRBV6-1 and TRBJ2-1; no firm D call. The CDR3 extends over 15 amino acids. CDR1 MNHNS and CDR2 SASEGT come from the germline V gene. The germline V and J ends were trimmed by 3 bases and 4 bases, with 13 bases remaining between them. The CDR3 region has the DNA TGTGCCAGCAGTGATTACGAACAACCGTACAATGAGCAGTTCTTC. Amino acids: CASSDYEQPYNEQFF.

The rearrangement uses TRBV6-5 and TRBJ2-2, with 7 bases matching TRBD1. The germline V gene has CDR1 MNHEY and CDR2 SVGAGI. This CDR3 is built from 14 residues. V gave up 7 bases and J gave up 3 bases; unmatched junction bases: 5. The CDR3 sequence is CASTGTADTGELFF. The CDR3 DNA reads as TGTGCCAGCACCGGGACAGCGGACACCGGGGAGCTGTTTTTT.

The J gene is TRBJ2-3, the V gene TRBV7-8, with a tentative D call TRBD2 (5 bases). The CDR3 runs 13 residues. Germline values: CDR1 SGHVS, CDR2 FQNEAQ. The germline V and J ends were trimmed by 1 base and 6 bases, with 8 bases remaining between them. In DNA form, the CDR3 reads TGTGCCAGCAGCTTAGGAGGGCAGGATACGCAGTATTTT. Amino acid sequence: CASSLGGQDTQYF.

The DNA for the CDR3 is TGTGCCAGCAGCTTAGCCAAGGACTACCGCAACGAGCAGTACTTC. Its translation: CASSLAKDYRNEQYF. The chain is built from TRBV7-9 and TRBJ2-7; TRBD2 might be the D (6 bases). There are 15 residues in the CDR3. CDR1 and CDR2 (germline): SEHNR, FQNEAQ (reference sequence). Trimming stripped 0 bases from V and 5 bases from J, with 14 bases between.